This T cell receptor (beta chain) originates from a study of radiotherapy plus CTLA-4 blockade in lung cancer. At the level of the study: Across the patients, objective responses occurred in approximately 17%, and disease control in roughly 30%.

The CDR3 consists of 12 residues. The germline gives CDR1 MNHEY, CDR2 SVGAGI. Trimming cost V 0 bases and J 12 bases, with 8 bases left between them. Focal radiation was given together with CTLA-4 blockade (ipilimumab) to patients with chemo-refractory metastatic non-small-cell lung cancer. Libraries were prepared by immunoSEQ multiplex PCR; TCRdb keeps only in-frame clonotypes and omits some of them. The data contain just over 60,000 clones, 60% to 85% of them singletons. General study findings and limits: Reported findings show early blood T cell clone dynamics, with interferon-beta, best predicted response. TCR clones from tumors expanded in blood after radiotherapy plus ipilimumab.

In its sample, this clone ranks as medium-sized. Its antigen is not identified. This material consisted of peripheral blood, taken from a patient treated with radiotherapy plus ipilimumab. The clonotype comes from a human donor with non-small cell lung cancer who had a complete response to radiotherapy plus ipilimumab. The chain links TRBV6-5 to TRBJ1-4; perhaps TRBD1 as D (5 bases). This CDR3 reads CASSYSGTELFF. The CDR3 DNA is TGTGCCAGCAGTTACTCAGGGACGGAACTGTTTTTT.